This T cell receptor (beta chain) was sequenced in a study of T cells in Graves' hyperthyroidism and ophthalmopathy. Using RNA transcripts as the source, TCR beta CDR3 regions were amplified. The HTBI set primed first-round TCR CDR3 RT-PCR. TCRdb re-called the multiplex PCR reads through MiXCR, storing one row per CDR3 protein. The table includes approximately 530,000 distinct CDR3 sequences, 15% to 20% detected once. Study-wide findings and caveats: Onset of ophthalmopathy came a median 6.5 months after the model predicted it. The majority of expanded thyroid clonotypes above 0.001 also appeared in blood.

A NOSPECS grade of at least 4, a Clinical Activity Score of at least 3 and duration under 3 months were recorded in ophthalmopathy patients. This clonotype came up many times. The antigen is undetermined. The clonotype comes from a middle-aged man with Graves' ophthalmopathy. The sequencing sample was made of blood.

CDR3 residues: CASSLGQGFTEAFF. CDR3 bases: TGTGCCAGCAGCCTCGGACAGGGATTCACTGAAGCTTTCTTT. V and J are TRBV3-1 and TRBJ1-1; 8 bases align to TRBD1. The V gene end was trimmed by 4 bases and the J gene end by 4 bases; junction bases not matched to a gene: 5. The germline gives CDR1 LGHDT, CDR2 YNNKEL (reference sequence). CDR3 length: 14 amino acids.